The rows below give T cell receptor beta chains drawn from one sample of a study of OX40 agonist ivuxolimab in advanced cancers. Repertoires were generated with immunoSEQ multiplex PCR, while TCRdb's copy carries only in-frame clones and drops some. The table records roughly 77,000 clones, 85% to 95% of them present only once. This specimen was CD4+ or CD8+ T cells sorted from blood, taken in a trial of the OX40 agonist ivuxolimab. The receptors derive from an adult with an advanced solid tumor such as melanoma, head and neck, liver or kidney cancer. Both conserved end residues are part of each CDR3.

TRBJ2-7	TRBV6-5	CASSPTGHEQYF
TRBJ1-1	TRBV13	CASSSGQGSTEAFF
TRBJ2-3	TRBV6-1	CASSGSQGATDTQYF
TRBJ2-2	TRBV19	CASSIRPNTGELFF
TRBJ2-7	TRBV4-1	CASSQEPGSSYEQYF
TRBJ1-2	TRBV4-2	CASSQDKGEGYTF
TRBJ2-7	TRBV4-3	CASSPGIDWGDEQYF
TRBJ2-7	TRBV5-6	CASSSLQGPLFYEQYF
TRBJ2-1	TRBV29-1	CSVEDSEGESYNEQFF
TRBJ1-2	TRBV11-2	CASSLTGEGYGYTF
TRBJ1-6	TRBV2	CASSELGPYSPLHF
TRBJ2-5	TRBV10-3	CAISDVTGTGGETQYF
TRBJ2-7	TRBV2	CASLDYYEQYF
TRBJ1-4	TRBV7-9	CASSFSHTGVAEKLFF
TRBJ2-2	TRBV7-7	CASSLGRGSTGELFF
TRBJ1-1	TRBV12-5	CASEQNTEAFF
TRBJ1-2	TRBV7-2	CASSSDRGQDYGYTF
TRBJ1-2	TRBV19	CASSIAGGYGYTF
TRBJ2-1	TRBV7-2	CASSSLGNEQFF
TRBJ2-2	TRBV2	CAAGGGRVIDTGELFF
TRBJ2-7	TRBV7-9	CASSLPGSYEQYF
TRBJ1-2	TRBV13	CASSLAGEGYTF
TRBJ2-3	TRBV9	CASSTSLAGGRPDTQYF
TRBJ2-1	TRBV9	CASSGVGDGSYNEQFF
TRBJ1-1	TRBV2	CASSEGPGAENTEAFF
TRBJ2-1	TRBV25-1	CASSGVAPVDEQFF
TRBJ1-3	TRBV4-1	CASSQGGPAATIYF
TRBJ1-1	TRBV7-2	CASSLVDRLLNTEAFF
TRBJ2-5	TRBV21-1	CASSLEMGETQYF
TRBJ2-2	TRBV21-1	CASSEASGKTGELFF
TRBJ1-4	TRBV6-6	CASSSQGGSEKLFF
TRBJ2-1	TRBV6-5	CASSYGRGEVKFF
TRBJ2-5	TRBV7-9	CASSPVAGQGETQYF
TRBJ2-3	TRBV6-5	CASSKGLTDTQYF
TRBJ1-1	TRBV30	CAWSDGNTEAFF
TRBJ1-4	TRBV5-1	CASKAAIHLAATNEKLFF
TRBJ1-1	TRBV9	CASSVGGETEAFF
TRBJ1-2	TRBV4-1	CASSLTGTTNYGYTF
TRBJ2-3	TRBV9	CASSSHRTPDTQYF
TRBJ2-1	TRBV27	CASSIIAGGPNEQFF
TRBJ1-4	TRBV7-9	CASSSSGVPNEKLFF
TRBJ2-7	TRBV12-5	CASGIRDRFHEQYF
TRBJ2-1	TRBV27	CATSLLFGGGVEQFF
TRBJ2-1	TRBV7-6	CASSFDQRTSINNEQFF
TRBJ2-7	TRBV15	CATSRDLSQHEQYF
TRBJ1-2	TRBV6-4	CASSDSAGDPNYGYTF
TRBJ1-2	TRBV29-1	CSVGGPSYTF